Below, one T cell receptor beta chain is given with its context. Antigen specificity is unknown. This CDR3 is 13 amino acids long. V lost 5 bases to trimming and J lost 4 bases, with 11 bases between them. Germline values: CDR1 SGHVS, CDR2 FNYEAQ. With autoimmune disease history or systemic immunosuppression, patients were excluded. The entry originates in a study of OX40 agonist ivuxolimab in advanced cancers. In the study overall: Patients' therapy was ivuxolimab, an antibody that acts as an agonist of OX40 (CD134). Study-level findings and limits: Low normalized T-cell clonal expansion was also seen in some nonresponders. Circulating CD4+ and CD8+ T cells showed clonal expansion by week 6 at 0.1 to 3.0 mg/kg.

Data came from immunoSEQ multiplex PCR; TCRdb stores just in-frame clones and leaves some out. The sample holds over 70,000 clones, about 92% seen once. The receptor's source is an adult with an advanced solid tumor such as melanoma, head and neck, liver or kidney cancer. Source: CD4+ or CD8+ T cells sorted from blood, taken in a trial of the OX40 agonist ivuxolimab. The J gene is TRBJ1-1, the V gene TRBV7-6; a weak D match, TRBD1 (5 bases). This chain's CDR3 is CASSPTDSTEAFF. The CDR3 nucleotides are TGTGCCAGCAGCCCAACCGACAGCACTGAAGCTTTCTTT.